Reported below is one T cell receptor beta chain. Its target is not known. This specimen comes from a study of vaccination and CD4 T cells after COVID-19. Treatment: approximately nine-day PBMC culture with coronavirus spike peptide pools or control peptides (ViraFEST assay). Study results and caveats: Median reactive clonotypes, those recognizing SARS-CoV-2, rose from about 22 to 38, not significantly.

At the Johns Hopkins FTIC core, DNA taken from cultured CD4+ T cells was sequenced by way of the Oncomine TCR Beta short-read assay. Via MiXCR, TCRdb re-called the PCR reads, giving one row per CDR3 protein. The sample has under 20,000 distinct CDR3 sequences; under 60% are singletons. The source was CD4+ T cells from blood, cultured in vitro, collected after SARS-CoV-2 vaccination. The receptor was derived from a human donor who had recovered from COVID-19.

The CDR3 coding sequence is TGCAGCGTTGCCACAGGGGGAGGTCAGCCCCAGCATTTT. Translation gives CSVATGGGQPQHF. This chain uses TRBV29-1 with TRBJ1-5; TRBD1 matches 8 bases. This CDR3 is 13 amino acids long. With 4 bases clipped from V and 6 bases from J, the junction kept 5 bases outside the gene matches. Germline lookup yields CDR1 SQVTM and CDR2 ANQGSEA.